This T cell receptor beta chain is from a study of T-cell reconstitution after alpha-beta-depleted transplantation in children. Preparation of the TCRbeta library used unique molecular identifiers. Using its own MiXCR run on the PCR reads, TCRdb lists one record per CDR3 protein. The sample includes 600,000 to 700,000 distinct CDR3 sequences, around 13% of them seen just once. Points from the study as a whole: Expanded graft clones numbering several hundred reportedly gave rise to alpha-beta T cells about two months after transplant.

This clonotype was seen at least ten times. Its antigen is undetermined. CDR1 is KGHSH and CDR2 is LQKENI in the germline V gene. This CDR3 is built from 15 residues. V was cut by 1 base and J by 5 bases, with 14 bases left in between. V usage is TRBV18 and J usage is TRBJ2-5; D perhaps matches TRBD1 (5 bases). The clonotype originates from a girl aged 2 to 9 with congenital amegakaryocytic thrombocytopenia, due to receive a stem cell transplant. Specimen: PBMCs, collected before TCRalphabeta/CD19-depleted stem cell transplant. CDR3: CASSPLLGAVETQYF. CDR3 nucleotide sequence: TGTGCCAGCTCACCACTCTTAGGGGCGGTTGAGACCCAGTACTTC.